These 17 T cell receptor beta chains were sequenced from one sample in a study of blood T cells in healthy people across ages. For the second PCR, which ran for about 6 to 11 cycles, a sample-barcoded 5' primer and a J-beta primer mix were used. One entry per CDR3 protein results from TCRdb running MiXCR on the 5' RACE reads. The data contain over 1,500,000 distinct CDR3 sequences, around 42% of them singletons. Sequencing was performed on blood. The origin of the receptors is a human donor in good health.

This clonotype was observed a handful of times. The V call is TRBV7-9, the J call TRBJ2-5, with D unresolved. V lost 5 bases and J 5 bases, leaving 15 bases between the germline ends. This CDR3 spans 14 amino acids. CDR1 and CDR2 (germline): SEHNR, FQNEAQ (reference sequence). CDR3 in DNA: TGTGCCAGCAGCACCCCGGTCACCGGGGAGACCCAGTACTTC. This translates into CASSTPVTGETQYF.

The rearrangement uses TRBV9 and TRBJ1-2, with 10 bases lining up with TRBD1. The CDR3 is 16 amino acids. Germline CDR1 reads SGDLS; CDR2 reads YYNGEE. J gave up 3 bases and V 1 base, and 6 bases lay outside the gene matches. CDR3 sequence: CASSVKGTGADYGYTF. CDR3 DNA: TGTGCCAGCAGCGTAAAGGGGACAGGGGCAGACTATGGCTACACCTTC.

The chain combines TRBV28 with TRBJ2-1; tentatively, D is TRBD1 (6 bases). Germline V gives CDR1 MDHEN, CDR2 SYDVKM. V shed 5 bases and J shed 2 bases, with 13 bases lying between them. The CDR3 covers 15 residues. The CDR3 region has the DNA TGTGCCAGCAGTGCAACAGGGCTTGCCTACAATGAGCAGTTCTTC. Its protein is CASSATGLAYNEQFF.

The rearrangement links TRBV20-1 to TRBJ1-4, with a tentative D call TRBD1 (5 bases). Germline assignment: CDR1 DFQATT and CDR2 SNEGSKA (reference sequence). V was pared by 3 bases and J by 4 bases, with 9 bases between. The CDR3 runs 13 residues. In DNA form, the CDR3 reads TGCAGTGCTAGCGGGGGGTATAATGAAAAACTGTTTTTT. Its translation is CSASGGYNEKLFF.

The rearrangement joins TRBV6-6 to TRBJ2-5, with unresolved D. With the DNA end fitting TRBJ2-7 better, the J assignment may be wrong. Germline CDR1 and CDR2: MNHNY and SVGAGI (reference sequence). The length of the CDR3 is 15 residues. The CDR3 DNA sequence: TGTGCCAGCAGTTACTCGACCCCGGACGGCTACGAGCAGTACTTC. Amino acids: CASSYSTPDGYEQYF.

The sample holds many counts of this clonotype. The chain uses TRBV4-3 and TRBJ1-6; 7 bases map to TRBD1. V shed 4 bases and J 4 bases; nucleotides not matched to a gene: 4. CDR1 and CDR2 from the germline V gene are LGHNA and YSLEER. The CDR3 is made up of 15 amino acids. The CDR3 region is CASSPDRAYNSPLHF. CDR3 coding DNA: TGCGCCAGCAGCCCCGACAGGGCGTATAATTCACCCCTCCACTTT.

V usage is TRBV4-1 and J usage is TRBJ2-3; D is perhaps TRBD2 (5 bases). The V end lost 8 bases, the J end lost 5 bases, and 20 bases lay between the germline ends. The germline V gene has CDR1 MGHRA and CDR2 YSYEKL. This CDR3 is built from 15 residues. CDR3 DNA sequence: TGCGCCAGCTGCCTCCTCGGACTCCTGGGAGATACGCAGTATTTT. Translated, it gives CASCLLGLLGDTQYF.

The V call is TRBV5-1, the J call TRBJ2-7; D might be TRBD1 (5 bases). The J call may be in error: the DNA end matches TRBJ2-4 better. Germline lookup yields CDR1 SGHRS and CDR2 YFSETQ. This CDR3 is built from 15 residues. CDR3 residues: CASSLVQGRGNIQYF. DNA for the CDR3: TGCGCCAGCAGCTTAGTTCAGGGTCGAGGTAACATTCAGTACTTC.

This clonotype was seen more than once but under ten times. The chain carries TRBV7-2 and TRBJ1-4; a weak D match, TRBD1 (6 bases). This CDR3 contains 14 residues. Germline values: CDR1 SGHTA, CDR2 FQGNSA. Trimming took off 3 bases at V and 6 bases at J, with 11 bases between the two ends. As DNA, the CDR3 is TGTGCCAGCAGCTTGGGGGCTGATCATGAAAAACTGTTTTTT. Amino acids: CASSLGADHEKLFF.

This clonotype was counted only a few times. The V gene is TRBV29-1, the J gene TRBJ2-3, with D perhaps matching TRBD2 (5 bases). CDR3 length: 12 amino acids. Germline CDR1 is SQVTM and CDR2 is ANQGSEA. Trimming pared 6 bases from V and 2 bases from J, leaving 9 bases between. In DNA, the CDR3 is TGCAGCGTGCTCGGACTCACAGATACGCAGTATTTT. Encoded protein: CSVLGLTDTQYF.

The chain is built from TRBV10-3 and TRBJ1-4; D remains ambiguous. With 8 bases removed from V and 6 bases from J, the gap between germline ends came to 10 bases. This CDR3 is 12 amino acids long. CDR1 and CDR2 from the germline V gene are ENHRY and SYGVKD. This CDR3 reads CAIRDTHEKLFF. DNA of the CDR3: TGTGCCATCCGGGATACTCATGAAAAACTGTTTTTT.

The chain is built from TRBV27 and TRBJ2-7; the D is unclear. The V end was cut by 2 bases, the J end by 0 bases, with 14 bases between. The CDR3 consists of 16 residues. Looked up from germline, CDR1 is MNHEY and CDR2 is SMNVEV (reference sequence). CDR3 sequence (DNA): TGTGCCAGCAGTTTACGGGCCGACGGGCCCTCCTACGAGCAGTACTTC. This translates into CASSLRADGPSYEQYF.

The J gene is TRBJ1-2, the V gene TRBV7-2, with D uncertain. This CDR3 contains 13 residues. The V and J ends lost 2 bases and 8 bases respectively, with 12 bases between them. Germline V gene sequence: CDR1 SGHTA, CDR2 FQGNSA. CDR3 in DNA: TGTGCCAGCAGCTTACGGATGACCTTGGGCTACACCTTC. Translated, it gives CASSLRMTLGYTF.

Only a few counts were recorded for this clonotype. J is TRBJ1-6 and V is TRBV12-5; no clear D. The CDR3 is made up of 12 amino acids. Germline V gene data show CDR1 as LGHNT and CDR2 as FRNRAP. V lost 1 base, J lost 12 bases, and 7 bases lay in between. CDR3 amino acids: CASGLGEGPLHF. CDR3 coding DNA: TGTGCTAGTGGTTTGGGTGAGGGACCCCTCCACTTT. The full variable domain, with the rest looked up from reference TRBV12-5 and TRBJ1-6, is DARVTQTPRHKVTEMGQEVTMRCQPILGHNTVFWYRQTMMQGLELLAYFRNRAPLDDSGMPKDRFSAEMPDATLATLKIQPSEPRDSAVYFCASGLGEGPLHFGNGTRLTVT.

This clonotype has more than one count but fewer than ten. The gene calls are TRBV7-2 and TRBJ2-5, with D perhaps given as TRBD1 or TRBD2 (5 bases each). Germline values: CDR1 SGHTA, CDR2 FQGNSA. The CDR3 contains 15 residues. V shed 3 bases and J shed 5 bases, with 16 bases lying between them. The CDR3, as DNA: TGTGCCAGCAGCTTTCAGTGGGGCTCGGGGGAGACCCAGTACTTC. Residues: CASSFQWGSGETQYF.

This clonotype was seen a handful of times. The chain couples TRBV7-8 to TRBJ2-6; the match to TRBD2 covers 13 bases. Germline V gives CDR1 SGHVS, CDR2 FQNEAQ. This CDR3 has 20 amino acids. The V segment lost 2 bases and the J segment 0 bases; nucleotides outside the gene matches: 7. The DNA of the CDR3 is TGTGCCAGCAGCTTACTTGGACTAGCGGGGGACCTCTCTGGGGCCAACGTCCTGACTTTC. Translating gives CASSLLGLAGDLSGANVLTF.

The chain links TRBV4-3 to TRBJ2-1, with 8 bases aligning to TRBD1. Germline V gene lookup returns CDR1 LGHNA and CDR2 YSLEER. V dropped 0 bases and J dropped 9; count of bases not matched to a gene: 13. The CDR3 has 17 amino acids. CDR3 coding DNA: TGCGCCAGCAGCCAAGAGCTCCGGGACAGGTCTTTCGGTGAGCAGTTCTTC. As protein: CASSQELRDRSFGEQFF.